This TCR beta chain appears in the sequencing data of a study of cytomegalovirus exposure and HLA in healthy donors. Unrecorded immune exposure was likely among donors, who were nominally healthy when sampled. Study-level findings and limits: An analysis was carried out later, and it reportedly showed fewer N-insertions in an Asian-associated ancestry cluster than the approximately 710-donor mean. Later, an analysis showed that TCR beta chains associated with HLA were more clonally expanded than others that were equally common.

Of note for this clone: Its matching antigen is unknown.

V dropped 10 bases and J dropped 2 bases, with 12 bases sitting between them. The CDR3 runs 13 residues. CDR1 and CDR2 from the germline V gene are LNHDA and SQIVND (reference sequence). 60 Vbeta and 13 Jbeta primers were used in PCR. Assay used: immunoSEQ multiplex PCR; TCRdb lists only in-frame clones, some missing. The sample carries 150,000 to 200,000 clones, approximately 80% recorded once. The TCR sequence derives from a male donor in good health and CMV-seronegative. The specimen sequenced was PBMCs. This sequence joins TRBV19 and TRBJ1-3; D gene ambiguous. The DNA of the CDR3 is TGTGCCATCGCTCCCCAGGCTGGAAACACCATATATTTT. Amino acids: CAIAPQAGNTIYF.